Below are 26 T cell receptor beta chains sequenced from a single sample in a study of human T cells and chemical hapten exposure. As for time point: patch test 2, 6 weeks after DPC sensitization. The treatment is: therapeutic diphenylcyclopropenone sensitization with weekly scalp DPC. TCRdb independently ran MiXCR on the RACE reads; one entry per CDR3 protein. The table has some 84,000 distinct CDR3 sequences, around 9.3% seen once. Sequences were derived from whole blood, sampled in connection with sensitization to the hapten diphenylcyclopropenone (DPC). The receptors shown here come from a woman aged 45-60 years with alopecia areata. Some clones in this sample may be carry-over from other donors' samples.

This clonotype was seen a few times. This chain connects TRBV12-3 or TRBV12-4 to TRBJ2-2; D ambiguous. The germline V and J ends were trimmed by 4 bases and 3 bases, with 6 bases remaining between them. The CDR3 loop spans 13 amino acids. The CDR3 nucleotides read TGTGCCAGCAGTTACACTTACACCGGGGAGCTGTTTTTT. Its translation is CASSYTYTGELFF.

J is TRBJ1-5 and V is TRBV7-9; 7 bases line up with TRBD1. The length of the CDR3 is 14 residues. Germline-derived CDR1 and CDR2 are SEHNR and FQNEAQ (reference sequence). Trimming took 5 bases from V and 3 from J; bases not matched to a gene: 4. The CDR3 region is CASSRGQYNQPQHF. CDR3 sequence (DNA): TGTGCCAGCAGCCGGGGACAGTACAATCAGCCCCAGCATTTT. The whole variable domain, remainder taken from reference TRBV7-9 and TRBJ1-5, is DTGVSQNPRHKITKRGQNVTFRCDPISEHNRLYWYRQTLGQGPEFLTYFQNEAQLEKSRLLSDRFSAERPKGSFSTLEIQRTEQGDSAMYLCASSRGQYNQPQHFGDGTRLSIL.

This clonotype was seen ten or more times. CDR3 sequence reads: CASSFYQNEQFF. For the CDR3, the DNA is TGTGCCAGCAGTTTCTATCAGAATGAGCAGTTCTTC. This chain uses TRBV27 with TRBJ2-1; no clear D gene. Trimming pared 3 bases from V and 7 bases from J, leaving 7 bases between. The germline CDR1 and CDR2 sequences are MNHEY and SMNVEV (reference sequence). This CDR3 is built from 12 residues.

This clonotype has a handful of counts. The genes are TRBV6-1 and TRBJ1-1, with a tentative D call TRBD1 (6 bases). This CDR3 comprises 14 residues. V lost 10 bases, J lost 7 bases, and 22 bases lay in between. The germline V gene has CDR1 MNHNS and CDR2 SASEGT. The CDR3: CAIPDSRVYGEAFF. The CDR3 bases are TGTGCCATCCCGGACAGCAGGGTATACGGTGAAGCTTTCTTT.

This clonotype was recorded at least ten times. The V call is TRBV27, the J call TRBJ1-6, with D perhaps matching TRBD1 (5 bases). This CDR3 has 13 residues. CDR1 is MNHEY and CDR2 is SMNVEV in the germline V gene (reference sequence). The V end lost 4 bases, the J end lost 9 bases, and 10 bases lay between the germline ends. The CDR3 DNA follows: TGTGCCAGCAGTTGGGTCACAGGTTCACCCCTCCACTTT. Protein: CASSWVTGSPLHF.

This clonotype was seen more than once but under ten times. The V and J genes are TRBV6-2 or TRBV6-3 and TRBJ2-7, with TRBD1 as a possible D gene (6 bases). CDR1 is MNHEY, CDR2 SVGEGT, per germline. The CDR3 length is 14 residues. The V and J ends lost 6 bases and 4 bases respectively, with 16 bases between them. The CDR3 spells CASRRPGGQYEQYF. Here the CDR3 DNA reads TGTGCCAGCAGACGACCCGGCGGACAGTACGAGCAGTACTTC.

This chain uses TRBV10-3 with TRBJ2-7, with TRBD2 identical over 7 bases. From germline, CDR1 is ENHRY and CDR2 SYGVKD. The CDR3 runs 13 residues. The V segment lost 8 bases and the J segment 0 bases; nucleotides outside the gene matches: 4. The CDR3 is CAIRGTNSYEQYF. The CDR3 region has the DNA TGTGCCATCCGAGGGACTAACTCCTACGAGCAGTACTTC.

This clonotype was seen at least ten times. V gene TRBV25-1 combines with J gene TRBJ2-1; D is perhaps TRBD1 (5 bases). Trimming cost V 1 base and J 6 bases, with 10 bases left between them. The CDR3 contains 14 residues. CDR1 is MGHDK, CDR2 SYGVNS, per germline. CDR3 region: CASSEFGRGNEQFF. As DNA, the CDR3 is TGTGCCAGCAGTGAATTCGGAAGGGGCAATGAGCAGTTCTTC.

The CDR3 region is CASSPQGEQFF. CDR3 nucleotide sequence: TGTGCCAGCAGCCCCCAGGGTGAGCAGTTCTTC. J is TRBJ2-1 and V is TRBV11-2; TRBD1 might be the D (5 bases). Trimming took 5 bases from V and 9 from J, leaving 8 bases between them. Germline CDR1 SGHAT, CDR2 FQNNGV. This CDR3 has 11 residues.

This clonotype was seen a handful of times. The chain combines TRBV20-1 with TRBJ2-5; 9 nucleotides match TRBD2. The length of the CDR3 is 15 residues. After removal of 6 bases from V and 1 base from J, the junction contained 9 bases not matched to a gene. Germline CDR1 and CDR2: DFQATT and SNEGSKA (reference sequence). The CDR3 bases are TGCAGTGCGCCCGAGGGAGCGGGAGGCCAAGAGACCCAGTACTTC. It translates to CSAPEGAGGQETQYF.

This clonotype was picked up many times. This chain connects TRBV10-1 to TRBJ2-7; D remains ambiguous. V dropped 8 bases and J dropped 4 bases, with 9 bases sitting between them. CDR3 length equals 11 residues. Germline V gives CDR1 WNHNN, CDR2 SYGVQD (reference sequence). The CDR3 reads CASGDAYEQYF. In DNA, the CDR3 is TGCGCCAGCGGAGATGCATACGAGCAGTACTTC.

The chain links TRBV9 to TRBJ2-1; the match to TRBD1 covers 8 bases. The J segment lost 1 base and the V segment lost 5 bases, leaving 5 bases of the junction unmatched. The CDR3 is 15 residues long. Germline V gives CDR1 SGDLS, CDR2 YYNGEE. CDR3: CASSWTGNSYNEQFF. The CDR3 region has the DNA TGTGCCAGCAGTTGGACAGGGAATTCCTACAATGAGCAGTTCTTC.

There are many counts of this clonotype. CDR3 nucleotides: TGTGCCAGTAAGGACAGTCATGAGCAGTTCTTC. This gives the protein CASKDSHEQFF. V usage is TRBV19 and J usage is TRBJ2-1; tentatively, D is TRBD1 (6 bases). The CDR3 sequence is 11 residues long. The V gene's germline CDR1 is LNHDA and CDR2 SQIVND (reference sequence). Trimming left V 7 bases short and J 8 bases short, with 9 bases between.

This clonotype has ten or more counts. The chain uses TRBV3-1 and TRBJ1-1; D remains ambiguous. V lost 4 bases to trimming and J lost 4 bases, with 10 bases between them. This CDR3 is 13 amino acids long. Germline V gene sequence: CDR1 LGHDT, CDR2 YNNKEL (reference sequence). The CDR3 DNA is TGTGCCAGCAGCCTCCTCGTTACCACTGAAGCTTTCTTT. This sequence encodes CASSLLVTTEAFF.

V and J are TRBV27 and TRBJ2-1, with TRBD2 as a possible D gene (6 bases). The length of the CDR3 is 15 residues. In germline, CDR1 is MNHEY, CDR2 SMNVEV (reference sequence). V was clipped by 4 bases and J by 2 bases, with 12 bases between them. The CDR3 region is CASSSLPGAYNEQFF. The CDR3 DNA is TGTGCCAGCAGTTCCCTCCCGGGGGCCTACAATGAGCAGTTCTTC.

The rearrangement joins TRBV6-1 to TRBJ1-5; D ambiguous. Trimming left V 0 bases short and J 3 bases short, with 9 bases between. CDR1 is MNHNS and CDR2 is SASEGT in the germline V gene. CDR3 length: 15 residues. The CDR3 DNA reads TGTGCCAGCAGTGAAGCTCGGGGTTTCAATCAGCCCCAGCATTTT. Its translation is CASSEARGFNQPQHF.

This clonotype was observed many times. The chain is built from TRBV5-6 and TRBJ2-3; 11 positions match TRBD2. This CDR3 is built from 14 residues. CDR1 is SGHDT and CDR2 is YYEEEE in the germline V gene. J was trimmed by 8 bases and V by 5 bases; bases with no gene match: 7. The CDR3 DNA reads as TGTGCCAGCAGGCTAGCGGGGGGCCTCCGTACGCAGTATTTT. It is translated as CASRLAGGLRTQYF.

As regards this clonotype: This may come from a read error, since a much larger clone is one base off. The rearrangement links TRBV6-5 to TRBJ2-3; 8 nucleotides match TRBD2. The CDR3 runs 14 residues. Germline assignment: CDR1 MNHEY and CDR2 SVGAGI. Trimming cost V 6 bases and J 5 bases; bases outside gene matches: 7. The CDR3 protein is CASRMSGGIDTQYF. The CDR3 region has the DNA TGTGCCAGCAGAATGAGCGGGGGAATAGATACGCAGTATTTT.

This clonotype has a handful of counts. The rearrangement uses TRBV7-9 and TRBJ2-3, with 12 bases matching TRBD2. The J segment lost 6 bases and the V segment lost 1 base, leaving 11 bases of the junction unmatched. The CDR3 contains 18 residues. Germline CDR1 is SEHNR and CDR2 is FQNEAQ (reference sequence). The CDR3 DNA is TGTGCCAGCAGCTTAGGACTAGCGGGAGCTGAGAGTGTGGATACGCAGTATTTT. Translating it yields CASSLGLAGAESVDTQYF. Drawing the rest from reference TRBV7-9 and TRBJ2-3, the complete variable domain is DTGVSQNPRHKITKRGQNVTFRCDPISEHNRLYWYRQTLGQGPEFLTYFQNEAQLEKSRLLSDRFSAERPKGSFSTLEIQRTEQGDSAMYLCASSLGLAGAESVDTQYFGPGTRLTVL.

The rearrangement joins TRBV5-8 to TRBJ2-3; TRBD1 matches at 8 bases. V dropped 7 bases and J dropped 8; count of bases not matched to a gene: 21. The CDR3 totals 17 residues. Germline CDR1 is SGHTS and CDR2 is YDEGEE. CDR3 in amino acids: CASHLTAPDRVVVTQYF. The CDR3, as DNA: TGTGCCAGCCATCTGACGGCGCCGGACAGGGTGGTAGTTACGCAGTATTTT.

This clonotype was detected a few times. The chain couples TRBV6-5 to TRBJ2-7, with TRBD2 matching over 12 bases. The V and J ends lost 4 bases and 6 bases, in that order; junction bases with no gene match: 10. This CDR3 comprises 16 residues. The V gene's germline CDR1 is MNHEY and CDR2 SVGAGI. As DNA, the CDR3 is TGTGCCAGCAGTTTCTCGGCGACTAGCGGGAGAGGCGAGCAGTACTTC. Its protein is CASSFSATSGRGEQYF.

This clonotype was seen a handful of times. Written as DNA, the CDR3 is TGCGCCAGCAGGTTAACCGGGACCAGGACCACCGGGGAGCTGTTTTTT. Its protein product is CASRLTGTRTTGELFF. The chain combines TRBV5-1 with TRBJ2-2; D tentatively reads TRBD1 or TRBD2 (5 bases each). This CDR3 is built from 16 residues. V was cut by 5 bases and J by 4 bases, with 18 bases left in between. Germline loops: CDR1 SGHRS, CDR2 YFSETQ. The full variable domain, with the rest looked up from reference TRBV5-1 and TRBJ2-2, is KAGVTQTPRYLIKTRGQQVTLSCSPISGHRSVSWYQQTPGQGLQFLFEYFSETQRNKGNFPGRFSGRQFSNSRSEMNVSTLELGDSALYLCASRLTGTRTTGELFFGEGSRLTVL.

This clonotype was observed at least ten times. The CDR3 reads CSVGWGQETQYF. The CDR3 coding sequence is TGCAGCGTTGGCTGGGGCCAGGAGACCCAGTACTTC. This chain uses TRBV29-1 with TRBJ2-5; possible D gene TRBD1, 5 bases. With 4 bases removed from V and 5 bases from J, the gap between germline ends came to 11 bases. The CDR3 has 12 residues. Germline-derived CDR1 and CDR2 are SQVTM and ANQGSEA.

This clonotype has a handful of counts. The chain couples TRBV7-9 to TRBJ1-1; a possible D gene is TRBD1 (5 bases). V gave up 3 bases and J gave up 7 bases, with 15 bases separating them. The CDR3 covers 14 residues. Germline V gene data show CDR1 as SEHNR and CDR2 as FQNEAQ (reference sequence). As DNA, the CDR3 is TGTGCCAGCAGCTTCCCCGAGGGGAGGAGTGAAGCTTTCTTT. Protein sequence: CASSFPEGRSEAFF.

With respect to this clonotype: This may stem from a read error, because a much larger clone lies one nucleotide away. This chain's CDR3 is CASRSTSTDTQYF. In DNA form, the CDR3 reads TGTGCCAGCCGTTCAACTAGCACAGATACGCAGTATTTT. This sequence joins TRBV12-3 or TRBV12-4 and TRBJ2-3; D is ambiguous. This CDR3 spans 13 amino acids. V dropped 8 bases and J dropped 0 bases, with 9 bases sitting between them.

This clonotype has at least ten counts. The rearrangement joins TRBV6-5 to TRBJ1-5, with 8 bases identical to TRBD1. CDR1 and CDR2 (germline): MNHEY, SVGAGI. V was clipped by 4 bases and J by 6 bases; unmatched bases: 5. This CDR3 spans 14 amino acids. CDR3 sequence (DNA): TGTGCCAGCAGTTTCGACAGGGGAAGTCAGCCCCAGCATTTT. Its protein is CASSFDRGSQPQHF.